A selection of T cell receptor beta chains follows, all from one sample in a study of CD8 T cells in Susac syndrome. TCRdb re-derived calls from the immunoSEQ multiplex PCR reads in MiXCR, one entry per CDR3 protein. The sample includes approximately 190,000 distinct CDR3 sequences, roughly 91% of them seen just once. Specimen: CD4+ T cells from PBMCs. These receptors were collected from a human donor with Susac syndrome. Both conserved end residues are part of each CDR3. D genes are given only for firm matches. Size is omitted from some rows. Given values are once, few, many or a class for expanded clones.

d_call: TRBD1; v_call: TRBV28; clone_size: once; cdr3_aa: CASSLSTGVTEAFF
d_call: .; v_call: TRBV20-1; clone_size: .; cdr3_aa: CSARDPQVNTEAFF
d_call: .; v_call: TRBV7-9; clone_size: .; cdr3_aa: CASALQGTGELFF
d_call: .; v_call: TRBV9; clone_size: .; cdr3_aa: CASTADSGNTIYF
d_call: TRBD1; v_call: TRBV5-4; clone_size: .; cdr3_aa: CASSLAGQGVTGELFF
d_call: TRBD2; v_call: TRBV6-2/TRBV6-3; clone_size: .; cdr3_aa: CASSSPGAGRNEQFF
d_call: TRBD1; v_call: TRBV13; clone_size: .; cdr3_aa: CASSITGATTEAFF
d_call: .; v_call: TRBV6-1; clone_size: few; cdr3_aa: CASSRDSTDTQYF
d_call: .; v_call: TRBV10-3; clone_size: .; cdr3_aa: CAISEKDYEQYF
d_call: .; v_call: TRBV19; clone_size: .; cdr3_aa: CASSIQQLDEKLFF
d_call: TRBD2; v_call: TRBV4-1; clone_size: .; cdr3_aa: CASSQASPGTSGGAQETQYF
d_call: TRBD1; v_call: TRBV2; clone_size: once; cdr3_aa: CASKGASYNEQFF
d_call: .; v_call: TRBV4-1; clone_size: .; cdr3_aa: CASSRVEDSTDTQYF
d_call: TRBD2; v_call: TRBV14; clone_size: .; cdr3_aa: CASSQYPSGATISYEQYF
d_call: .; v_call: TRBV7-9; clone_size: .; cdr3_aa: CASSLDHGQGSSYNSPLHF
d_call: .; v_call: TRBV6-5; clone_size: .; cdr3_aa: CASRGNGNTIYF
d_call: .; v_call: TRBV7-3; clone_size: once; cdr3_aa: CASSFLGGGELFF
d_call: .; v_call: TRBV2; clone_size: .; cdr3_aa: CASSEASWLSGTQYF
d_call: TRBD2; v_call: TRBV7-6; clone_size: .; cdr3_aa: CASSASGAYFADTQYF
d_call: .; v_call: TRBV10-3; clone_size: .; cdr3_aa: CAISDRDWNTEAFF
d_call: .; v_call: TRBV7-2; clone_size: .; cdr3_aa: CASSFGVGYGYTF
d_call: .; v_call: TRBV24-1; clone_size: .; cdr3_aa: CATSDYYHNYNEQFF
d_call: .; v_call: TRBV20-1; clone_size: .; cdr3_aa: CSARGIQETQYF
d_call: TRBD1; v_call: TRBV5-4; clone_size: .; cdr3_aa: CASIRDRGSHEQYF
d_call: TRBD1; v_call: TRBV12-3/TRBV12-4; clone_size: .; cdr3_aa: CASREGTGRGNEQYF
d_call: .; v_call: TRBV11-3; clone_size: .; cdr3_aa: CASSLRAGDEQYF
d_call: TRBD2; v_call: TRBV6-4; clone_size: .; cdr3_aa: CASSETSYTDTQYF
d_call: .; v_call: TRBV5-1; clone_size: .; cdr3_aa: CASSLGILEPTNEKLFF
d_call: .; v_call: TRBV5-1; clone_size: .; cdr3_aa: CASSLMPRQNTDTQYF
d_call: .; v_call: TRBV24-1; clone_size: .; cdr3_aa: CATQGQYNSPLHF
d_call: .; v_call: TRBV18; clone_size: few; cdr3_aa: CASSPTTDTQYF
d_call: .; v_call: TRBV7-9; clone_size: once; cdr3_aa: CASSLQRYNEQFF
d_call: TRBD2; v_call: TRBV2; clone_size: once; cdr3_aa: CASSPLSGVALVNEQFF
d_call: TRBD2; v_call: TRBV4-2; clone_size: few; cdr3_aa: CASSQDGTSGRWEQYF
d_call: TRBD1; v_call: TRBV6-1; clone_size: .; cdr3_aa: CASSPLTGTGPTDTQYF
d_call: TRBD2; v_call: TRBV20-1; clone_size: .; cdr3_aa: CSAQGTSGRALGETQYF
d_call: TRBD1; v_call: TRBV30; clone_size: .; cdr3_aa: CAWSDTGGWKNNEQFF
d_call: .; v_call: TRBV2; clone_size: .; cdr3_aa: CASSEALGENTEAFF
d_call: .; v_call: TRBV7-8; clone_size: .; cdr3_aa: CASSSQRLDWAGELFF
d_call: .; v_call: TRBV5-1; clone_size: .; cdr3_aa: CASSLMATSRINYGYTF
d_call: .; v_call: TRBV5-1; clone_size: few; cdr3_aa: CASSRTANTEAFF
d_call: .; v_call: TRBV2; clone_size: .; cdr3_aa: CASSEDQGLYGYTF
d_call: TRBD1; v_call: TRBV12-3/TRBV12-4; clone_size: .; cdr3_aa: CASSPFPGQGADEQFF
d_call: TRBD2; v_call: TRBV7-9; clone_size: .; cdr3_aa: CASSYIGWQAGPYEQYF
d_call: TRBD2; v_call: TRBV7-9; clone_size: .; cdr3_aa: CASQSAGGLETQYF
d_call: .; v_call: TRBV20-1; clone_size: .; cdr3_aa: CSARDRSAVKAFF
d_call: .; v_call: TRBV27; clone_size: .; cdr3_aa: CASSNPAFSTQYF
d_call: .; v_call: TRBV20-1; clone_size: .; cdr3_aa: CSAPQLGHSGANVLTF
d_call: .; v_call: TRBV18; clone_size: .; cdr3_aa: CASSPLGTDTQYF
d_call: .; v_call: TRBV6-2/TRBV6-3; clone_size: once; cdr3_aa: CASSYSKSYWPVRSSYNSPLHF
d_call: .; v_call: TRBV3-1; clone_size: once; cdr3_aa: CASSLVANQETQYF
d_call: TRBD2; v_call: TRBV29-1; clone_size: .; cdr3_aa: CSVGLAGDNEQFF
d_call: .; v_call: TRBV20-1; clone_size: .; cdr3_aa: CSARDLTTGGTSNTGELFF
d_call: .; v_call: TRBV20-1; clone_size: .; cdr3_aa: CSASREYTQYF
d_call: TRBD2; v_call: TRBV7-9; clone_size: .; cdr3_aa: CASSSTSGRAYNEQFF
d_call: .; v_call: TRBV7-9; clone_size: .; cdr3_aa: CASSLGTGLYEQYF